Listed below are T cell receptor beta chains from one sample, sequenced in a study of cytotoxic CD8 clonotypes in ibrutinib-treated CLL. The repertoire was sequenced with immunoSEQ multiplex PCR; TCRdb's copy has only in-frame clones and lacks some. The sample includes over 95,000 clones, approximately 58% of them seen just once. The material sequenced was PBMCs, taken after 24 months of ibrutinib treatment. The source is a human donor with chronic lymphocytic leukemia. Each CDR3 is given with its conserved first and last residue. A D gene is named only where the DNA matches it firmly. Not all rows give a size; the values are once, few, many and, for expanded clones, a class.

d_gene: TRBD1
v_gene: TRBV9
j_gene: TRBJ1-3
len: 15
abundance: -
CDR3aa: CASSPRQGSGNTIYF
CDR3nt: TGTGCCAGCAGCCCACGACAGGGATCTGGAAACACCATATATTTT

d_gene: -
v_gene: TRBV7-2
j_gene: TRBJ1-5
len: 14
abundance: -
CDR3aa: CASSPRGSNQPQHF
CDR3nt: TGTGCCAGCAGCCCTAGGGGTAGCAATCAGCCCCAGCATTTT

d_gene: TRBD1
v_gene: TRBV18
j_gene: TRBJ1-2
len: 15
abundance: -
CDR3aa: CASSPGQGTTYGYTF
CDR3nt: TGTGCCAGCTCACCGGGACAGGGGACTACATATGGCTACACCTTC

d_gene: -
v_gene: TRBV7-9
j_gene: TRBJ1-4
len: 14
abundance: -
CDR3aa: CASSLGMLNEKLFF
CDR3nt: TGTGCCAGCAGCTTGGGGATGTTGAATGAAAAACTGTTTTTT

d_gene: TRBD2
v_gene: TRBV7-3
j_gene: TRBJ2-1
len: 15
abundance: -
CDR3aa: CASSSGGSTDNEQFF
CDR3nt: TGTGCCAGCAGCAGCGGGGGGTCCACAGACAATGAGCAGTTCTTC

d_gene: -
v_gene: TRBV4-2
j_gene: TRBJ2-1
len: 14
abundance: many
CDR3aa: CASSRSLVRYEQFF
CDR3nt: TGTGCCAGCAGCCGATCTCTAGTACGCTATGAGCAGTTCTTC

d_gene: -
v_gene: TRBV11-3
j_gene: TRBJ2-5
len: 16
abundance: few
CDR3aa: CASSKYGQSNQETQYF
CDR3nt: TGTGCCAGCAGCAAATACGGACAGAGCAACCAAGAGACCCAGTACTTC

d_gene: TRBD1
v_gene: TRBV7-6
j_gene: TRBJ2-6
len: 18
abundance: -
CDR3aa: CASSLVTGTASGANVLTF
CDR3nt: TGTGCCAGCAGCTTAGTCACCGGGACAGCATCTGGGGCCAACGTCCTGACTTTC

d_gene: TRBD2
v_gene: TRBV7-2
j_gene: TRBJ2-1
len: 16
abundance: -
CDR3aa: CASSPRSGGFYNEQFF
CDR3nt: TGTGCCAGCAGCCCCCGAAGCGGGGGATTCTACAATGAGCAGTTCTTC

d_gene: -
v_gene: TRBV18
j_gene: TRBJ2-5
len: 13
abundance: -
CDR3aa: CASSKDFQETQYF
CDR3nt: TGTGCCAGCTCGAAGGACTTTCAAGAGACCCAGTACTTC

d_gene: -
v_gene: TRBV7-2
j_gene: TRBJ1-5
len: 14
abundance: -
CDR3aa: CASSFPGSNQPQHF
CDR3nt: TGTGCCAGCAGCTTCCCGGGCAGCAATCAGCCCCAGCATTTT

d_gene: -
v_gene: TRBV30
j_gene: TRBJ1-2
len: 11
abundance: -
CDR3aa: CAWGSLGIYTF
CDR3nt: TGTGCCTGGGGATCCTTGGGAATCTACACCTTC

d_gene: TRBD2
v_gene: TRBV11-3
j_gene: TRBJ2-1
len: 15
abundance: -
CDR3aa: CASSLGGNSYNEQFF
CDR3nt: TGTGCCAGCAGCTTGGGGGGGAACTCCTACAATGAGCAGTTCTTC

d_gene: -
v_gene: TRBV6-5
j_gene: TRBJ2-7
len: 14
abundance: -
CDR3aa: CASSYDGLSYEQYF
CDR3nt: TGTGCCAGCAGTTATGACGGACTCTCCTACGAGCAGTACTTC

d_gene: -
v_gene: TRBV2
j_gene: TRBJ1-1
len: 11
abundance: -
CDR3aa: CASSGYTEAFF
CDR3nt: TGTGCCAGCAGTGGATACACTGAAGCTTTCTTT

d_gene: -
v_gene: TRBV4-2
j_gene: TRBJ2-3
len: 17
abundance: -
CDR3aa: CASSQDRTGGLLDTQYF
CDR3nt: TGTGCCAGCAGCCAAGATCGAACGGGGGGCCTGTTAGATACGCAGTATTTT

d_gene: -
v_gene: TRBV2
j_gene: TRBJ2-3
len: 15
abundance: -
CDR3aa: CASSGRLGYTDTQYF
CDR3nt: TGTGCCAGCAGTGGACGATTAGGATACACAGATACGCAGTATTTT

d_gene: TRBD1
v_gene: TRBV6-1
j_gene: TRBJ1-6
len: 13
abundance: few
CDR3aa: CASGTGSVSPLHF
CDR3nt: TGTGCCAGCGGGACAGGATCGGTTTCACCCCTCCACTTT

d_gene: -
v_gene: TRBV29-1
j_gene: TRBJ1-4
len: 14
abundance: -
CDR3aa: CSGYTGSPNEKLFF
CDR3nt: TGCAGCGGGTATACCGGGAGCCCTAATGAAAAACTGTTTTTT

d_gene: -
v_gene: TRBV7-9
j_gene: TRBJ2-7
len: 13
abundance: -
CDR3aa: CASSLRGGYEQYF
CDR3nt: TGTGCCAGCAGCTTACGGGGCGGCTACGAGCAGTACTTC

d_gene: -
v_gene: TRBV19
j_gene: TRBJ1-1
len: 15
abundance: -
CDR3aa: CASSALPGSGAEAFF
CDR3nt: TGTGCCAGTAGTGCTCTCCCGGGGTCGGGGGCTGAAGCTTTCTTT

d_gene: -
v_gene: TRBV27
j_gene: TRBJ2-7
len: 14
abundance: -
CDR3aa: CASSPQGTLYEQYF
CDR3nt: TGTGCCAGCAGTCCCCAGGGGACCCTCTACGAGCAGTACTTC

d_gene: -
v_gene: TRBV4-1
j_gene: TRBJ2-5
len: 17
abundance: -
CDR3aa: CASSQAPPGAVQETQYF
CDR3nt: TGCGCCAGCAGCCAAGCCCCCCCCGGGGCCGTTCAAGAGACCCAGTACTTC

d_gene: TRBD1
v_gene: TRBV11-3
j_gene: TRBJ1-1
len: 12
abundance: -
CDR3aa: CASSSQGVEAFF
CDR3nt: TGTGCCAGCAGCTCTCAGGGGGTGGAAGCTTTCTTT

d_gene: TRBD2
v_gene: TRBV18
j_gene: TRBJ2-2
len: 15
abundance: -
CDR3aa: CASSLNRGDTGELFF
CDR3nt: TGTGCCAGCTCACTAAACCGGGGGGACACCGGGGAGCTGTTTTTT

d_gene: TRBD1
v_gene: TRBV29-1
j_gene: TRBJ2-7
len: 11
abundance: -
CDR3aa: CSAQGSYEQYF
CDR3nt: TGCAGCGCACAGGGGTCCTACGAGCAGTACTTC

d_gene: TRBD1
v_gene: TRBV7-2
j_gene: TRBJ1-2
len: 15
abundance: few
CDR3aa: CASSDRQGDGYGYTF
CDR3nt: TGTGCCAGCAGCGACCGACAGGGGGACGGCTATGGCTACACCTTC

d_gene: -
v_gene: TRBV30
j_gene: TRBJ1-6
len: 15
abundance: -
CDR3aa: CAWMVGQINNSPLHF
CDR3nt: TGTGCCTGGATGGTTGGACAGATTAATAATTCACCCCTCCACTTT

d_gene: TRBD2
v_gene: TRBV9
j_gene: TRBJ2-5
len: 15
abundance: -
CDR3aa: CASSVLAGAQETQYF
CDR3nt: TGTGCCAGCAGCGTGCTAGCGGGGGCACAAGAGACCCAGTACTTC

d_gene: TRBD1
v_gene: TRBV28
j_gene: TRBJ1-2
len: 15
abundance: -
CDR3aa: CASSSSTGNLYGYTF
CDR3nt: TGTGCCAGCAGTTCCTCGACAGGGAACCTCTATGGCTACACCTTC

d_gene: -
v_gene: TRBV6-5
j_gene: TRBJ1-5
len: 13
abundance: few
CDR3aa: CASSYGNNQPQHF
CDR3nt: TGTGCCAGCAGTTATGGGAACAATCAGCCCCAGCATTTT

d_gene: -
v_gene: TRBV30
j_gene: TRBJ2-7
len: 14
abundance: -
CDR3aa: CAWRQQGGGYEQYF
CDR3nt: TGTGCCTGGAGGCAACAGGGTGGGGGGTACGAGCAGTACTTC

d_gene: -
v_gene: TRBV29-1
j_gene: TRBJ2-5
len: 12
abundance: few
CDR3aa: CSVDRGRETQYF
CDR3nt: TGCAGCGTTGACAGGGGAAGGGAGACCCAGTACTTC

d_gene: -
v_gene: TRBV2
j_gene: TRBJ1-5
len: 15
abundance: few
CDR3aa: CASSEEGTSNQPQHF
CDR3nt: TGTGCCAGCAGTGAGGAGGGAACAAGCAATCAGCCCCAGCATTTT

d_gene: TRBD1
v_gene: TRBV6-6
j_gene: TRBJ1-6
len: 15
abundance: -
CDR3aa: CASRASDRAGSPLHF
CDR3nt: TGTGCCAGCAGGGCCTCGGACAGGGCGGGTTCACCCCTCCACTTT

d_gene: TRBD2
v_gene: TRBV7-2
j_gene: TRBJ2-1
len: 15
abundance: -
CDR3aa: CASSSLSGGNNEQFF
CDR3nt: TGTGCCAGCAGCTCCCTAAGCGGGGGGAACAATGAGCAGTTCTTC